The 9 T cell receptor beta chains listed next were all sequenced from one sample in a study of identical twins. TCRdb ran MiXCR on the 5' RACE reads and lists one entry per CDR3 protein. The sample shows about 530,000 distinct CDR3 sequences, over 12% of them seen only once. These sequences were also reported in another study, on yellow fever vaccine responses in identical twins.

Sequencing was carried out using CD4+ T cells sorted from blood. Receptors originate from a woman aged 18-29 years in good health.

This clonotype has only a few counts. The CDR3 spells CASSITRATNEKLFF. CDR3 coding DNA: TGTGCCAGTAGTATAACAAGAGCAACTAATGAAAAACTGTTTTTT. The chain couples TRBV19 to TRBJ1-4, with D hard to call. The ends were cut back, 2 bases at V and 0 bases at J, with 7 bases in the middle. The CDR3 is made up of 15 amino acids. Germline V gene lookup returns CDR1 LNHDA and CDR2 SQIVND (reference sequence).

This chain connects TRBV5-1 to TRBJ2-3; 7 bases are a match to TRBD1. The germline CDR1 and CDR2 sequences are SGHRS and YFSETQ. The ends lost 3 bases at V and 4 bases at J; junction bases unmatched: 11. The CDR3 spans 16 residues. CDR3 sequence: CASSWSGTVISDTQYF. The CDR3 DNA reads as TGCGCCAGCAGCTGGTCCGGGACAGTCATTTCAGATACGCAGTATTTT.

This chain connects TRBV6-5 to TRBJ2-7; D is unresolved. Trimming pared 0 bases from V and 2 bases from J, leaving 11 bases between. Germline values: CDR1 MNHEY, CDR2 SVGAGI. The CDR3 spans 15 residues. CDR3 residues: CASSYSGGIPYEQYF. The DNA of the CDR3 is TGTGCCAGCAGTTACTCGGGTGGAATCCCCTACGAGCAGTACTTC.

This clonotype appeared a few times. The chain joins TRBV5-6 to TRBJ2-1; no clear D gene. V was pared by 4 bases and J by 8 bases, with 13 bases between. This CDR3 comprises 13 residues. Per germline, CDR1 SGHDT and CDR2 YYEEEE. In DNA, the CDR3 is TGTGCCAGCAGCAGCACGGGTTTCGATGAGCAGTTCTTC. Encoded protein: CASSSTGFDEQFF.

This clonotype was counted only a few times. CDR3: CATSDLGPGYTF. The CDR3 DNA is TGTGCCACCAGTGATTTAGGTCCGGGCTACACCTTC. The V call is TRBV24-1, the J call TRBJ1-2; D is uncertain. The V gene's germline CDR1 is KGHDR and CDR2 SFDVKD. V was shortened by 1 base and J by 8 bases, with 7 bases between the two germline ends. The CDR3 runs 12 residues.

The chain recombines TRBV18 with TRBJ2-6; D may be TRBD1 (5 bases). CDR3 length: 17 amino acids. The germline CDR1 and CDR2 sequences are KGHSH and LQKENI. V shed 3 bases and J shed 6 bases, with 18 bases lying between them. The CDR3 is CASSPIRTSAEANVLTF. The DNA of the CDR3 is TGTGCCAGCTCACCGATACGGACATCGGCCGAGGCCAACGTCCTGACTTTC.

This clonotype was seen ten or more times. V gene TRBV12-3 or TRBV12-4 combines with J gene TRBJ1-3; D is uncertain. Trimming took off 7 bases at V and 4 bases at J, with 11 bases between the two ends. CDR3 length: 13 amino acids. The CDR3 here is CASTAAMGNTIYF. Written as DNA, the CDR3 is TGTGCCAGCACCGCGGCCATGGGAAACACCATATATTTT.

This chain links TRBV11-2 with TRBJ2-3; 9 positions agree with TRBD2. This CDR3 contains 18 residues. CDR1 and CDR2 (germline): SGHAT, FQNNGV. Trimming took 2 bases from V and 1 from J; bases not matched to a gene: 10. DNA for the CDR3: TGTGCCAGCAGCTTAAGGAGCGGGGGGAACCCCCGCACAGATACGCAGTATTTT. This translates into CASSLRSGGNPRTDTQYF.

This clonotype was picked up a small number of times. J is TRBJ2-5 and V is TRBV5-1; D might be TRBD2 (5 bases). CDR1 and CDR2 (germline): SGHRS, YFSETQ. V lost 5 bases and J lost 5, with 13 bases in between. The CDR3 contains 13 residues. The CDR3 sequence: CASRPTSKETQYF. CDR3 coding DNA: TGCGCCAGCAGACCTACTAGTAAGGAGACCCAGTACTTC.